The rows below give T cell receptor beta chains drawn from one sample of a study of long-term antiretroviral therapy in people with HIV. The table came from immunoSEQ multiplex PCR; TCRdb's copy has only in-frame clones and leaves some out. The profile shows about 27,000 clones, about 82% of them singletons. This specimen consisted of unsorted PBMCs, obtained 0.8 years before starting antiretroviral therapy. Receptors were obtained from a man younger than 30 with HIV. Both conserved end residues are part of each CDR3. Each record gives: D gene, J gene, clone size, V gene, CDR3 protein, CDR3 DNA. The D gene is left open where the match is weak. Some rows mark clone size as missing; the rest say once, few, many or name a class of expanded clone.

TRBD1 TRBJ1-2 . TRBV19 CASSIGRTGDGYTF TGTGCCAGTAGTATAGGCCGCACAGGGGATGGCTACACCTTC
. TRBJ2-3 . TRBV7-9 CASTFEDTQYF TGTGCCAGCACCTTCGAAGATACGCAGTATTTT
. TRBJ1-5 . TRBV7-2 CASSLGPNGNQPQHF TGTGCCAGCAGCTTGGGACCCAATGGCAATCAGCCCCAGCATTTT
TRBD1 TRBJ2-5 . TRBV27 CASSWTGTGETQYF TGTGCCAGCAGTTGGACAGGGACGGGGGAGACCCAGTACTTC
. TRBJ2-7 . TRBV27 CASTNTGTRKGAYEQYF TGTGCCAGCACCAACACAGGGACGCGAAAAGGGGCCTACGAGCAGTACTTC
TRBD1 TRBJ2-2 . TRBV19 CASNSPGRGKSTGELFF TGTGCCAGTAATTCCCCCGGCAGGGGGAAGTCCACCGGGGAGCTGTTTTTT
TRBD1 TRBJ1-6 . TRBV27 CASSLPWSRVGQGKSPLHF TGTGCCAGCAGTTTACCTTGGTCGAGAGTTGGACAGGGTAAATCACCCCTCCACTTT
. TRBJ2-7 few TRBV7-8 CASSTEEAGSWYEQYF TGTGCCAGCAGCACCGAAGAGGCAGGTAGTTGGTACGAGCAGTACTTC
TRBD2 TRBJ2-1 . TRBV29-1 CSVHGGGYNEQFF TGCAGCGTTCACGGGGGAGGGTACAATGAGCAGTTCTTC
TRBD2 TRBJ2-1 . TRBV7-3 CASSLFSGSSGEQFF TGTGCCAGCAGCTTATTCAGCGGGAGTAGTGGTGAGCAGTTCTTC
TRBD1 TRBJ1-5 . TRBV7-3 CASRDRQGRISNQPQHF TGTGCCAGCAGGGACAGACAGGGGCGCATTAGCAATCAGCCCCAGCATTTT
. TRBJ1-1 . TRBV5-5 CASSPYMNTEAFF TGTGCCAGCAGTCCGTACATGAACACTGAAGCTTTCTTT
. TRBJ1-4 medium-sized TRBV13 CASSSFHEKLFF TGTGCCAGCAGCTCATTCCATGAAAAACTGTTTTTT
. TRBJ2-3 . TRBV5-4 CASSPEPRADTQYF TGTGCCAGCAGCCCTGAGCCTCGAGCAGATACGCAGTATTTT
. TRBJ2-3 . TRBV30 CAWTPLDTQYF TGTGCCTGGACCCCCCTAGATACGCAGTATTTT
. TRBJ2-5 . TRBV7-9 CASRKQGGEETQYF TGTGCCAGCAGAAAACAGGGGGGGGAGGAGACCCAGTACTTC
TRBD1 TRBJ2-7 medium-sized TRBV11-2 CASRGTGGTYEQYF TGTGCCAGCAGGGGGACAGGGGGAACCTACGAGCAGTACTTC
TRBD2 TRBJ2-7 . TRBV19 CASSIGVAGSYEQYF TGTGCCAGTAGTATAGGGGTAGCGGGCTCCTACGAGCAGTACTTC
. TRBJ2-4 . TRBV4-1 CASSQTDLKRNIQYF TGCGCCAGCAGCCAAACAGATCTAAAGCGGAACATTCAGTACTTC
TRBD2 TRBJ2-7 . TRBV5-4 CASSLGGPSGGYEQYF TGTGCCAGCAGCTTGGGCGGGCCTAGCGGGGGCTACGAGCAGTACTTC
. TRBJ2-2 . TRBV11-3 CASWGGGSDGELFF TGTGCCAGTTGGGGAGGGGGCTCGGACGGGGAGCTGTTTTTT
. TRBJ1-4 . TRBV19 CASGGMNGEKLFF TGTGCCAGCGGTGGGATGAACGGTGAAAAACTGTTTTTT
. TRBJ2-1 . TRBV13 CASSPRYNEQFF TGTGCCAGCAGCCCCAGGTACAATGAGCAGTTCTTC
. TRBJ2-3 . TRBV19 CASNPGPTDTQYF TGTGCCAGTAACCCAGGACCCACAGATACGCAGTATTTT
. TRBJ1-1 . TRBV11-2 CASSLGRNTEAFF TGTGCCAGCAGCTTAGGTCGGAACACTGAAGCTTTCTTT
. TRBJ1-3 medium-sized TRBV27 CASSWGGPGHSGNTIYF TGTGCCAGCAGTTGGGGGGGGCCGGGGCACTCTGGAAACACCATATATTTT
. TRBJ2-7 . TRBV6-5 CASSVSGEQYF TGTGCCAGCTCTGTCAGTGGCGAGCAGTACTTC
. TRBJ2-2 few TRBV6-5 CASSYSRTGELFF TGTGCCAGCAGTTACTCCCGCACCGGGGAGCTGTTTTTT
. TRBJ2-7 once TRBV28 CASRPSFSYEQYF TGTGCCAGCAGGCCCTCTTTCTCCTACGAGCAGTACTTC
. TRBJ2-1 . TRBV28 CASSPFGTSYNEQFF TGTGCCAGCAGCCCGTTTGGAACTTCCTACAATGAGCAGTTCTTC
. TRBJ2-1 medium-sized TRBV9 CASSVEGLLASEFF TGTGCCAGCAGCGTAGAGGGCCTTTTGGCGTCGGAGTTCTTC
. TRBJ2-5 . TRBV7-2 CASSFGGRETQYF TGTGCCAGCAGCTTCGGGGGTCGGGAGACCCAGTACTTC
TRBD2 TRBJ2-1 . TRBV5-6 CASRGEVAGGPSPPGEQFF TGTGCCAGCAGGGGTGAAGTAGCGGGAGGCCCCTCACCGCCCGGTGAGCAGTTCTTC
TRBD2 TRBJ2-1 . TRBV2 CASSTPAGLAGLNEQFF TGTGCCAGCAGCACCCCAGCGGGACTAGCGGGACTCAATGAGCAGTTCTTC
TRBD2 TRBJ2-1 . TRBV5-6 CASSLVVVGGSMFF TGTGCCAGCAGCTTGGTGGTCGTTGGCGGGAGTATGTTCTTC
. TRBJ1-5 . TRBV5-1 CASSAGTPNQPQHF TGCGCCAGCAGCGCCGGGACACCGAATCAGCCCCAGCATTTT
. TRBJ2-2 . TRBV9 CASSFSRTANTGELFF TGTGCCAGCAGCTTCTCAAGGACTGCGAACACCGGGGAGCTGTTTTTT
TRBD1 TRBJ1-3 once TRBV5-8 CASSLYLRGRPGNTIYF TGTGCCAGCAGCTTGTACCTCAGGGGGCGCCCTGGAAACACCATATATTTT
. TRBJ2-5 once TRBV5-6 CASSGRLSGETQYF TGTGCCAGCAGCGGGAGGTTGTCAGGAGAGACCCAGTACTTC
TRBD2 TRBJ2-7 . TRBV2 CASSGGAVSYEQYF TGTGCCAGCAGCGGGGGGGCCGTCTCCTACGAGCAGTACTTC
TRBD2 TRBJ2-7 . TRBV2 CASSGSGNYEQYF TGTGCCAGCAGTGGTAGCGGGAACTACGAGCAGTACTTC
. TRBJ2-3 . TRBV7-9 CASGEGGTDTQYF TGTGCCAGCGGAGAGGGTGGAACAGATACGCAGTATTTT
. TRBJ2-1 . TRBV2 CASDTDSSYNEQFF TGTGCCAGCGATACCGATAGCTCCTACAATGAGCAGTTCTTC
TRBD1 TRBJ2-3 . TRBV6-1 CANSRQGGTDTQYF TGTGCCAACTCAAGACAGGGGGGGACAGATACGCAGTATTTT
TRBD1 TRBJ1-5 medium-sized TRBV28 CASSFHRGPNQPQHF TGTGCCAGCAGTTTTCACAGGGGGCCGAATCAGCCCCAGCATTTT
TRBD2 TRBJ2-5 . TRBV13 CASSLGLAGHQETQYF TGTGCCAGCAGCTTAGGACTAGCGGGGCATCAAGAGACCCAGTACTTC
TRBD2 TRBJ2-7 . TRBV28 CASTLSGSLVYEQYF TGTGCCAGCACCCTTAGCGGGAGTCTGGTTTACGAGCAGTACTTC